The T cell receptor beta chain under discussion was sequenced for a study of blood T cell repertoires in COVID-19. Across the whole study: T cells, B-cell-depleted T cells, or PBMCs supplied cDNA or gDNA.

This clone was recorded only once. The V gene's germline CDR1 is MNHEY and CDR2 SMNVEV (reference sequence). The CDR3 has 15 amino acids. Trimming shortened V by 4 bases and J by 0 bases, and 10 bases separated the two germline ends. Participants came from about 23 US areas, aged roughly 18 to 95 years. The authors' processing: The authors estimated nucleated cell counts from reference gene primer amplification. TCRdb's table, derived via immunoSEQ multiplex PCR, lists solely in-frame clones and lacks some. The D gene and trimming were derived from the DNA, and the V and J assignments and clone size from that table. The sample has some 200,000 clones, about 79% seen once; the top ten hold roughly 1.3%.

This receptor was obtained from a woman aged 40 to 50 with acute COVID-19. The sequencing sample was made of PBMCs or T cells enriched from blood (not recorded which). The chain joins TRBV27 to TRBJ2-4; the D gene is possibly TRBD1 (5 bases). DNA for the CDR3: TGTGCCAGCAGTTGGGCAGGGCGAGCCAAAAACATTCAGTACTTC. As protein: CASSWAGRAKNIQYF.